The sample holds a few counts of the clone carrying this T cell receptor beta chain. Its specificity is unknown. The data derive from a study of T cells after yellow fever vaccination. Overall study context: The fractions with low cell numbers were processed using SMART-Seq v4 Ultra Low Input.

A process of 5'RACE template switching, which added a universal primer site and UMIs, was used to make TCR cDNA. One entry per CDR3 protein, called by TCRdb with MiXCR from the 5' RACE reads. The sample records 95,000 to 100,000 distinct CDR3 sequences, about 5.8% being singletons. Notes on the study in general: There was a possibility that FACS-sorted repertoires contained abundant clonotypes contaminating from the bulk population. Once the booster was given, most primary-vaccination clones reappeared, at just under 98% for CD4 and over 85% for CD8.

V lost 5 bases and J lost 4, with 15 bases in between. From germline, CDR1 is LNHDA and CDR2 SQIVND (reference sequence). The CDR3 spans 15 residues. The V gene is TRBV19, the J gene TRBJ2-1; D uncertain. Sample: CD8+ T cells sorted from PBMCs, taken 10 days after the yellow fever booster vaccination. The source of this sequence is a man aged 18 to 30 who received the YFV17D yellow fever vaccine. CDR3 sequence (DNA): TGTGCCAGTAGTTCGTCTCAGGTACTTTACAATGAGCAGTTCTTC. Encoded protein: CASSSSQVLYNEQFF.